This entry describes one T cell receptor beta chain. This entry is derived from a study of blood T cell repertoires in COVID-19. CDR3 length: 15 amino acids. V was clipped by 0 bases and J by 7 bases, with 16 bases between them. Germline CDR1 reads SGHRS; CDR2 reads YFSETQ. Patients of the Seattle cohort, enrolled during active infection, were followed longitudinally. Measured with immunoSEQ multiplex PCR; TCRdb has only the in-frame clones, and not every one. Of roughly 340,000 clones listed, about 89% were seen once; the top ten hold around 3%. V gene TRBV5-1 combines with J gene TRBJ1-1; TRBD1 is a possible D gene (5 bases). The sample was peripheral blood. This clonotype originated in a woman aged 25 to 39 with COVID-19, enrolled during active disease. The CDR3 nucleotides are TGCGCCAGCAGCTTGGCTGCGGGGGGGGTCGGTGAAGCTTTCTTT. Translating gives CASSLAAGGVGEAFF.